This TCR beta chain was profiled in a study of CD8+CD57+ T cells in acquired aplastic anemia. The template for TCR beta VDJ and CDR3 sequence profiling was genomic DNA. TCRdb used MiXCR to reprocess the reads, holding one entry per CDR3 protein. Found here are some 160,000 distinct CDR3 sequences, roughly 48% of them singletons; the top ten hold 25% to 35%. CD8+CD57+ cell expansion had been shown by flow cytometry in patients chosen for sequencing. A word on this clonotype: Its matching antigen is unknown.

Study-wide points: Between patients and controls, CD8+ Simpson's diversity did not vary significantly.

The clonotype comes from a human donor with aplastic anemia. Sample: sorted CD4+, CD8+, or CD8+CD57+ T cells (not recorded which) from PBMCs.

The CDR3 protein is CAISRDRVVGGYTF. In DNA form, the CDR3 reads TGTGCCATCAGTAGGGACAGGGTTGTCGGTGGCTACACCTTC. The rearrangement links TRBV10-3 to TRBJ1-2; 9 nucleotides match TRBD1. V lost 5 bases and J lost 7; bases outside the gene matches: 8. The CDR3 has 14 residues. The germline gives CDR1 ENHRY, CDR2 SYGVKD.